The 25 T cell receptor beta chains below were found in one sample sequenced in a study of shared T cell receptors in the human thymus. Assay: immunoSEQ multiplex PCR; the TCRdb copy retains only in-frame clones and omits some. The sample shows roughly 660,000 clones, more than 75% of them seen only once. The data were also submitted as part of a second study, on human thymus T cells.

Sequencing used thymocytes. These receptors came from a boy younger than two with a congenital heart defect.

This chain uses TRBV29-1 with TRBJ2-1, with 10 bases matching TRBD2. After removal of 0 bases from V and 6 bases from J, the junction contained 8 bases not matched to a gene. Germline CDR1 SQVTM, CDR2 ANQGSEA. The CDR3 spans 16 residues. The CDR3 spells CSVEERLAGVLNEQFF. As DNA, the CDR3 is TGCAGCGTTGAAGAAAGGCTAGCGGGAGTTCTCAATGAGCAGTTCTTC.

The chain recombines TRBV5-1 with TRBJ2-1; possibly TRBD1 for D (6 bases). Germline V CDR1 and CDR2: SGHRS, YFSETQ. This CDR3 spans 13 amino acids. Trimming stripped 4 bases from V and 8 bases from J, with 13 bases between. The CDR3, as DNA: TGCGCCAGCAGCCCGGACAGTTGGTATGAGCAGTTCTTC. Amino acid sequence: CASSPDSWYEQFF.

V and J are TRBV5-1 and TRBJ2-7; TRBD2 agrees at 11 bases. The V gene's germline CDR1 is SGHRS and CDR2 YFSETQ. The V gene end was trimmed by 0 bases and the J gene end by 2 bases; junction bases not matched to a gene: 7. This CDR3 is 17 amino acids long. The CDR3 here is CASSLEALAGGPYEQYF. In nucleotides, the CDR3 is TGCGCCAGCAGCTTGGAGGCGTTAGCGGGAGGGCCCTACGAGCAGTACTTC.

The chain couples TRBV4-2 to TRBJ2-7; 15 nucleotides match TRBD2. The CDR3 length is 19 residues. V lost 2 bases to trimming and J lost 6 bases; unmatched junction nucleotides: 14. Germline CDR1 and CDR2: LGHNA and YNFKEQ. CDR3 DNA sequence: TGTGCCAGCAGCCAATACCGGCGGACTAGCGGGAGGGCCAAATTCGAGCAGTACTTC. Residues: CASSQYRRTSGRAKFEQYF.

The chain joins TRBV27 to TRBJ1-2; no reliable D call. With 0 bases removed from V and 4 bases from J, the gap between germline ends came to 12 bases. Germline lookup yields CDR1 MNHEY and CDR2 SMNVEV (reference sequence). The CDR3 extends over 15 amino acids. The CDR3 loop reads CASSLSQERPYGYTF. CDR3 DNA: TGTGCCAGCAGTTTATCGCAGGAAAGGCCCTATGGCTACACCTTC.

The genes are TRBV7-9 and TRBJ2-1, with 7 bases that match TRBD1. This CDR3 is 13 amino acids long. In germline, CDR1 is SEHNR, CDR2 FQNEAQ (reference sequence). V gave up 3 bases and J gave up 10 bases; unmatched junction bases: 6. CDR3 protein: CASSFSPDREQFF. The DNA of the CDR3 is TGTGCCAGCAGCTTTTCCCCGGACAGGGAGCAGTTCTTC. The variable domain in full, with the rest retrieved from reference TRBV7-9 and TRBJ2-1, is DTGVSQNPRHKITKRGQNVTFRCDPISEHNRLYWYRQTLGQGPEFLTYFQNEAQLEKSRLLSDRFSAERPKGSFSTLEIQRTEQGDSAMYLCASSFSPDREQFFGPGTRLTVL.

The chain is built from TRBV25-1 and TRBJ2-3; TRBD2 might be the D (6 bases). CDR3 length equals 16 residues. Trimming pared 4 bases from V and 1 base from J, leaving 15 bases between. In germline, CDR1 is MGHDK, CDR2 SYGVNS. The CDR3 sequence is CASSGTTRLGTDTQYF. The CDR3 DNA sequence: TGTGCCAGCAGTGGAACCACCCGACTAGGCACAGATACGCAGTATTTT.

V gene TRBV30 combines with J gene TRBJ2-7; 9 nucleotides agree with TRBD1. V trimming: 0 bases; J trimming: 0 bases; junction bases outside the gene matches: 6. The CDR3 is 16 amino acids. The V gene's germline CDR1 is GTSNPN and CDR2 SVGIG (reference sequence). The CDR3 DNA sequence: TGTGCCTGGAGTGTACGCAGGACAGGGGCCTCCTACGAGCAGTACTTC. Protein product: CAWSVRRTGASYEQYF. The whole variable domain, filled in from reference TRBV30 and TRBJ2-7, reads SQTIHQWPATLVQPVGSPLSLECTVEGTSNPNLYWYRQAAGRGLQLLFYSVGIGQISSEVPQNLSASRPQDRQFILSSKKLLLSDSGFYLCAWSVRRTGASYEQYFGPGTRLTVT.

The V and J genes are TRBV6-5 and TRBJ1-1; D gene ambiguous. Germline assignment: CDR1 MNHEY and CDR2 SVGAGI. V lost 6 bases, J lost 1 base, and 9 bases lay in between. The CDR3 spans 13 residues. The CDR3 nucleotides read TGTGCCAGCAGAGGCGCAGGGAACACTGAAGCTTTCTTT. Its protein product is CASRGAGNTEAFF.

The chain joins TRBV6-6 to TRBJ2-7; D may be TRBD2 (5 bases). CDR1 and CDR2 from the germline V gene are MNHNY and SVGAGI (reference sequence). The CDR3 length is 13 residues. V was shortened by 0 bases and J by 4 bases, with 7 bases between the two germline ends. The CDR3 sequence: CASSYSREYEQYF. The CDR3, as DNA: TGTGCCAGCAGTTACTCGAGGGAGTACGAGCAGTACTTC.

The V gene is TRBV18, the J gene TRBJ2-5; D possibly corresponds to TRBD1 (6 bases). The CDR3 spans 17 residues. Germline CDR1 reads KGHSH; CDR2 reads LQKENI. Trimming took 0 bases from V and 1 from J, leaving 15 bases between them. The CDR3 sequence: CASSPPDPGHLQETQYF. The CDR3 coding sequence is TGTGCCAGCTCACCACCGGATCCGGGACACCTCCAAGAGACCCAGTACTTC.

V is TRBV4-1 and J is TRBJ2-3; possibly TRBD2 for D (6 bases). The germline V gene has CDR1 MGHRA and CDR2 YSYEKL. The CDR3 loop spans 14 amino acids. V was pared by 5 bases and J by 5 bases, with 14 bases between. The CDR3 sequence is CASSGGENVDTQYF. The CDR3 bases are TGCGCCAGCAGCGGAGGGGAGAATGTAGATACGCAGTATTTT.

The chain recombines TRBV27 with TRBJ2-7; 7 bases align to TRBD1. The germline V gene encodes CDR1 MNHEY and CDR2 SMNVEV (reference sequence). This CDR3 has 13 amino acids. The V and J ends lost 8 bases and 2 bases, in that order; junction bases with no gene match: 6. CDR3 coding DNA: TGTGCCAGCGGACAGGTCCTCCCCTACGAGCAGTACTTC. Its protein product is CASGQVLPYEQYF.

The V gene is TRBV5-1, the J gene TRBJ2-5; tentatively, D is TRBD2 (5 bases). CDR3 length: 14 amino acids. Germline CDR1 is SGHRS and CDR2 is YFSETQ. With 0 bases removed from V and 5 bases from J, the gap between germline ends came to 11 bases. In DNA form, the CDR3 reads TGCGCCAGCAGCTTGGTAGGCGGGTGGGAGACCCAGTACTTC. Translation: CASSLVGGWETQYF.

This sequence joins TRBV30 and TRBJ2-1; 8 bases are a match to TRBD1. This CDR3 has 16 amino acids. Trimming removed 0 bases from V and 8 bases from J; junction bases left unmatched: 12. The germline V gene has CDR1 GTSNPN and CDR2 SVGIG (reference sequence). DNA of the CDR3: TGTGCCTGGAGTGTACGGTGGGGACAGGAGGGGCATGAGCAGTTCTTC. As protein: CAWSVRWGQEGHEQFF.

This chain joins TRBV18 and TRBJ1-1; D perhaps matches TRBD1 (5 bases). Deletions cut 0 bases from V and 3 bases from J, with 17 bases between. Germline CDR1 is KGHSH and CDR2 is LQKENI. The CDR3 is made up of 17 amino acids. The CDR3 DNA sequence: TGTGCCAGCTCACCACCGTCCGGGGGTGGCGATGACACTGAAGCTTTCTTT. It encodes CASSPPSGGGDDTEAFF.

The V gene is TRBV25-1, the J gene TRBJ2-3; 9 bases fit TRBD2. Germline lookup yields CDR1 MGHDK and CDR2 SYGVNS. V lost 1 base to trimming and J lost 5 bases; unmatched junction nucleotides: 10. This CDR3 has 17 amino acids. CDR3 DNA: TGTGCCAGCAGTGAATGGTTGAAGCGGGAGGTACAAGATACGCAGTATTTT. Protein product: CASSEWLKREVQDTQYF.

The CDR3: CASSLGSSGGQETQYF. In DNA, the CDR3 is TGTGCCAGCAGCTTGGGGTCTTCAGGGGGGCAAGAGACCCAGTACTTC. The chain couples TRBV5-6 to TRBJ2-5; D may be TRBD1 (7 bases). This CDR3 spans 16 amino acids. Looked up from germline, CDR1 is SGHDT and CDR2 is YYEEEE. Trimming removed 0 bases from V and 2 bases from J, with 14 bases in between.

This clone was observed once. The chain is built from TRBV27 and TRBJ2-2; 10 nucleotides match TRBD2. The ends lost 4 bases at V and 1 base at J; junction bases unmatched: 9. Germline V lookup: CDR1 MNHEY, CDR2 SMNVEV (reference sequence). CDR3 length: 18 amino acids. The chain's CDR3 is CASSSPGVAGGNTGELFF. DNA for the CDR3: TGTGCCAGCAGTTCACCGGGGGTAGCGGGAGGGAACACCGGGGAGCTGTTTTTT.

This clone was picked up a small number of times. Compared with germline, one end of the junction differs, possibly owing to a read error. The gene calls are TRBV5-1 and TRBJ2-1; TRBD2 matches at 11 bases. This CDR3 region has 16 residues. CDR1 and CDR2 (germline): SGHRS, YFSETQ. The CDR3 sequence is CASRFSGTSGYNEQFF. The CDR3 nucleotides read TGCGCCAGCCGCTTCTCCGGGACTAGCGGCTACAATGAGCAGTTCTTC.

The chain recombines TRBV29-1 with TRBJ2-7; the match to TRBD1 covers 10 bases. Germline loops: CDR1 SQVTM, CDR2 ANQGSEA. V dropped 4 bases and J dropped 2; count of bases not matched to a gene: 8. The CDR3 is made up of 15 amino acids. DNA for the CDR3: TGCAGCGTTGGGGACAGGGGCTCGGTTGCCTACGAGCAGTACTTC. Translation: CSVGDRGSVAYEQYF.

The chain is built from TRBV10-3 and TRBJ2-3, with D uncertain. The CDR3 extends over 14 amino acids. V was cut by 4 bases and J by 6 bases, with 14 bases left in between. Germline CDR1 and CDR2: ENHRY and SYGVKD. The CDR3, as DNA: TGTGCCATCAGTGGTAGTCAGGAAGCTGATACGCAGTATTTT. This sequence encodes CAISGSQEADTQYF.

The chain couples TRBV29-1 to TRBJ1-1; weak D call: TRBD1 (5 bases). V lost 6 bases and J 4 bases, leaving 15 bases between the germline ends. The germline gives CDR1 SQVTM, CDR2 ANQGSEA. The CDR3 has 13 amino acids. In DNA, the CDR3 is TGCAGCGTCCGCGGGGGTGATCGCACTGAAGCTTTCTTT. Translation gives CSVRGGDRTEAFF.

The rearrangement links TRBV15 to TRBJ1-1, with 12 bases identical to TRBD1. Germline CDR1 LNHNV, CDR2 YYDKDF (reference sequence). With 1 base clipped from V and 11 bases from J, the junction kept 20 bases outside the gene matches. CDR3 length equals 19 residues. CDR3 DNA: TGTGCCACCAGCAGAGTGCCAGAGGGACAGGGGGCTTGTAGACGTGGCGCTTTCTTT. This translates into CATSRVPEGQGACRRGAFF. Together with reference TRBV15 and TRBJ1-1, the CDR3 gives the full variable domain: DAMVIQNPRYQVTQFGKPVTLSCSQTLNHNVMYWYQQKSSQAPKLLFHYYDKDFNNEADTPDNFQSRRPNTSFCFLDIRSPGLGDTAMYLCATSRVPEGQGACRRGAFFGQGTRLTVV.

The rearrangement links TRBV29-1 to TRBJ2-3; D may be TRBD2 (6 bases). The germline CDR1 and CDR2 sequences are SQVTM and ANQGSEA. The CDR3 is made up of 13 amino acids. Trimming shortened V by 4 bases and J by 5 bases, and 13 bases separated the two germline ends. CDR3 region: CSVASGGIDTQYF. In nucleotides, the CDR3 is TGCAGCGTTGCCTCAGGAGGGATAGATACGCAGTATTTT.